Listed below are T cell receptor beta chains from one sample, sequenced in a study of T cell repertoires in cytomegalovirus infection. Their antigen targets remain unknown. In TCRdb, the reads were re-called with MiXCR into one record per CDR3 protein. The sample yields tens of thousands of distinct CDR3 sequences, roughly 20% seen once. Sample: CD8+ T cells from cultured PBMCs, taken from culture after CMV antigen stimulation. All receptors come from a human donor in good health (CMV status not recorded). Some clones in this sample may be carry-over from other donors' samples. Both conserved end residues are part of each CDR3. A D gene is named only where the DNA matches it firmly. Part of the rows lack a size; the others show once, few, many or a class for expanded clones.

>TRBV29-1|NA|TRBJ2-1|NA
TGCAGCGTTGAATCGGCAGGGAGGAGGTCCTACAATGAGCAGTTCTTC
CSVESAGRRSYNEQFF
>TRBV12-3/TRBV12-4|NA|TRBJ1-1|NA
TGTGCCAGCAGTTCCCGGGAAAGGCCTCGGCCTGAAGCTTTCTTT
CASSSRERPRPEAFF
>TRBV29-1|few|TRBJ1-2|NA
TGCAGCGTTGTTTTTCGAAACGGCTACACCTTC
CSVVFRNGYTF
>TRBV10-3|few|TRBJ1-2|NA
TGTGCCATCAGTGGGGACGGCTTTTATGGCTACACCTTC
CAISGDGFYGYTF
>TRBV7-8|NA|TRBJ1-5|NA
TGTGCCAGCAGCGCTCGGACAGTGCGGCAGCCCCAGCATTTT
CASSARTVRQPQHF
>TRBV7-2|few|TRBJ1-2|TRBD1
TGTGCCAGCAGCCTGCGGACAGGGGATTTGGGTGGCTACACCTTC
CASSLRTGDLGGYTF
>TRBV4-1|few|TRBJ1-5|NA
TGCGCCAGCAGCCAAGGGGAACAGCGCAATCAGCCCCAGCATTTT
CASSQGEQRNQPQHF
>TRBV6-5|NA|TRBJ2-5|NA
TGTGCCAGCAGTTACGAGACCGGGGCGACTGCGGAGACCCAGTACTTC
CASSYETGATAETQYF
>TRBV27|once|TRBJ1-5|TRBD1
TGTGACAGCAGATCGACAGGGTTAGGACAGCCCCAGCATTTT
CDSRSTGLGQPQHF
>TRBV2|few|TRBJ2-1|TRBD2
TGTGCCAGCAGTGAAGTAGCGGGGGTTTACAATGAGCAGTTCTTC
CASSEVAGVYNEQFF
>TRBV28|few|TRBJ2-5|NA
TGTGCCAGCAGTTCCTCTTTACTAGAGACCCAGTACTTC
CASSSSLLETQYF
>TRBV4-1|NA|TRBJ1-1|NA
TGCGCCAGCAGCCAAGCCCACGACAGCATGAACACTGAAGCTTTCTTT
CASSQAHDSMNTEAFF
>TRBV9|NA|TRBJ2-7|NA
TGTGCCAGCAGCGGGGGGGCTAGTTACGAGCAGTACTTC
CASSGGASYEQYF
>TRBV12-3/TRBV12-4|NA|TRBJ2-1|TRBD2
TGTGCCAGCAATATAGCGGGGGGATCGAGCTCCTACAATGAGCAGTTCTTC
CASNIAGGSSSYNEQFF
>TRBV7-8|many|TRBJ1-1|NA
TGTGCCAGCAGCTTAGCCGCGTTGAGTACTGAAGCTTTCTTT
CASSLAALSTEAFF
>TRBV7-2|few|TRBJ2-7|TRBD2
TGTGCCAGCAGTTCTAGCGGGGGGCCCTCCTACGAGCAGTACTTC
CASSSSGGPSYEQYF
>TRBV11-1|few|TRBJ2-1|NA
TGTGCCAGCAGCTTACAAGCCCACAATGAGCAGTTCTTC
CASSLQAHNEQFF
>TRBV7-2|NA|TRBJ2-2|NA
TGTGCCAGCAGCCCGCCCCCAGGGTATCTCGGGGAGCTGTTTTTT
CASSPPPGYLGELFF
>TRBV4-2|NA|TRBJ1-1|TRBD1
TGTGCCAGCAGCCAAGCCCGAACAGGGGGAAGTGAAGCTTTCTTT
CASSQARTGGSEAFF
>TRBV7-2|NA|TRBJ2-2|NA
TGTGCCAGCAGCTTAACAGTCTACCTCGCCGGGGAGCTGTTTTTT
CASSLTVYLAGELFF
>TRBV7-6|NA|TRBJ1-3|NA
TGTGCCAGCAGCTCAGGCCGGGGAAACACCATATATTTT
CASSSGRGNTIYF
>TRBV7-2|many|TRBJ2-3|NA
TGTGCCAGCAGCTACCTGGGGTACACAGATACGCAGTATTTT
CASSYLGYTDTQYF
>TRBV28|NA|TRBJ2-7|TRBD1
TGTGCCAGCAGTTTTATTCTCCCGGGACAGGGGGCCGAGCAGTACTTC
CASSFILPGQGAEQYF
>TRBV7-6|NA|TRBJ1-5|NA
TGTGCCAGCAGCTTACAGGGGATCAATCAGCCCCAGCATTTT
CASSLQGINQPQHF
>TRBV5-6|few|TRBJ1-1|TRBD1
TGTGCCAGCAGCTTGGAACAGGGGGTAGGAATGAACACTGAAGCTTTCTTT
CASSLEQGVGMNTEAFF
>TRBV12-3/TRBV12-4|few|TRBJ1-1|NA
TGTGCCAGCAGTTTCGCGGGGATGAACACTGAAGCTTTCTTT
CASSFAGMNTEAFF
>TRBV12-5|few|TRBJ2-7|NA
TGTGCTAGTGGTTTGGGGACAGTTCCATCCTACGAGCAGTACTTC
CASGLGTVPSYEQYF
>TRBV9|many|TRBJ1-2|NA
TGTGCCAGCAGCGCCTCCGTAGGCTACACCTTC
CASSASVGYTF
>TRBV7-8|NA|TRBJ2-7|TRBD2
TGTGCCAGCAGCCCCAGACTAGCGTCCTACGAGCAGTACTTC
CASSPRLASYEQYF
>TRBV4-1|once|TRBJ1-1|TRBD1
TGCGCCAGCAGCCTATTCCCGGGACAGGCCAACACTGAAGCTTTCTTT
CASSLFPGQANTEAFF
>TRBV4-1|few|TRBJ1-2|TRBD1
TGCGCCAGCAGCCAACAACCTCGGACAGGGACCCTTAACTATGGCTACACCTTC
CASSQQPRTGTLNYGYTF
>TRBV9|NA|TRBJ2-1|TRBD2
TGTGCCAGCAGCGTCGGCGGGGGGATATACAATGAGCAGTTCTTC
CASSVGGGIYNEQFF
>TRBV12-3/TRBV12-4|NA|TRBJ1-5|NA
TGTGCCAGCAGTTTGTGGAGCAATCAGCCCCAGCATTTT
CASSLWSNQPQHF
>TRBV11-2|NA|TRBJ2-1|NA
TGTGCCAGCAGCGCCCGGGGAGGCATAGGGAATGAGCAGTTCTTC
CASSARGGIGNEQFF
>TRBV12-3/TRBV12-4|NA|TRBJ2-7|NA
TGTGCCAGCACCGGGACCCCCAACGAGCAGTACTTC
CASTGTPNEQYF
>TRBV7-9|once|TRBJ2-7|NA
TGTGCCAGCAGCATAGTCGCGGGCGAGCAGTACTTC
CASSIVAGEQYF
>TRBV7-7|NA|TRBJ2-2|NA
TGTGCTAGCAGCTTAGAGCATGCCGGGGGCGACACCGGGGAGCTGTTTTTT
CASSLEHAGGDTGELFF
>TRBV6-1|NA|TRBJ1-5|NA
TGTGCCAGCAGTGTAAGGGGGGGAGGCAATCAGCCCCAGCATTTT
CASSVRGGGNQPQHF
>TRBV9|NA|TRBJ1-6|NA
TGTGCCAGCAGCGGGGATACGGTCTATAATTCACCCCTCCACTTT
CASSGDTVYNSPLHF
>TRBV4-1|few|TRBJ2-2|TRBD2
TGCGCCAGCAGCCAGACCGGGACTAGGGGTACCGGGGAGCTGTTTTTT
CASSQTGTRGTGELFF
>TRBV7-2|NA|TRBJ2-3|NA
TGTGCCAGCAGCTTAATCGATACGCAGTATTTT
CASSLIDTQYF
>TRBV4-3|NA|TRBJ1-5|NA
TGCGCCAGCAGCCAAGATCTCAGGGGAAATCAGCCCCAGCATTTT
CASSQDLRGNQPQHF
>TRBV7-8|NA|TRBJ1-5|TRBD1
TGTGCCAGCAGCGAACAGGGGATGTGGCAGCCCCAGCATTTT
CASSEQGMWQPQHF
>TRBV6-1|few|TRBJ2-7|NA
TGTGCCAGCAGTCGGGGCGGGGTCTCCTACGAGCAGTACTTC
CASSRGGVSYEQYF
>TRBV5-4|few|TRBJ1-1|TRBD1
TGTGCCAGCAGCTTCCGGGACAGGGGGCGAAAAGGGACTGAAGCTTTCTTT
CASSFRDRGRKGTEAFF
>TRBV7-9|few|TRBJ1-1|NA
TGTGCCAGCAGCTTAGTTACGGGATGGACTGAAGCTTTCTTT
CASSLVTGWTEAFF
>TRBV12-3/TRBV12-4|NA|TRBJ2-5|NA
TGTGCCAGCAGTTTAGCTGGCAGCCGGCGGGAGACCCAGTACTTC
CASSLAGSRRETQYF
>TRBV7-9|few|TRBJ2-1|TRBD2
TGTGCCAGCGGAAGGACTAGCGGGGGTTCAGGGAATGAGCAGTTCTTC
CASGRTSGGSGNEQFF
>TRBV12-5|NA|TRBJ2-2|NA
TGTGCTAGTGGGGCGGCGGGGGCCCTCAAGACCGGGGAGCTGTTTTTT
CASGAAGALKTGELFF
>TRBV27|NA|TRBJ2-3|NA
TGTGCCAGCGGGCACCTTACCCGCACAGATACGCAGTATTTT
CASGHLTRTDTQYF
>TRBV5-3|few|TRBJ2-7|NA
TGTGCCAGCAGCTTACCGACCTACGAGCAGTACTTC
CASSLPTYEQYF
>TRBV7-2|few|TRBJ2-3|NA
TGTGCCAGCATCCGCGTGGGGAGCACAGATACGCAGTATTTT
CASIRVGSTDTQYF
>TRBV20-1|few|TRBJ1-5|NA
TGCAGTGCTCGACAGCTAAGTAGCAATCAGCCCCAGCATTTT
CSARQLSSNQPQHF
>TRBV4-3|few|TRBJ2-3|NA
TGCGCCAGCAGCCAAGATCGGAGGGGTTCGACAGATACGCAGTATTTT
CASSQDRRGSTDTQYF
>TRBV6-2/TRBV6-3|NA|TRBJ2-7|TRBD1
TGTGCCAGCAGTTACGACTCCGGGACAGGGTCCTACGAGCAGTACTTC
CASSYDSGTGSYEQYF
>TRBV4-3|many|TRBJ2-3|TRBD1
TGCGCCAGCAGCTCCTCGGGGACAGCTAGCACAGATACGCAGTATTTT
CASSSSGTASTDTQYF
>TRBV7-2|NA|TRBJ2-7|TRBD1
TGTGCCAGCAGCTTAGCTTTGGGACAGCCCTACGAGCAGTACTTC
CASSLALGQPYEQYF
>TRBV5-6|few|TRBJ2-2|NA
TGTGCCAGCAGCTTGGGTGGGCCCGGGGAGCTGTTTTTT
CASSLGGPGELFF
>TRBV6-6|NA|TRBJ2-1|NA
TGTGCCAGCACCCCGGGACCTCCCAATGAGCAGTTCTTC
CASTPGPPNEQFF